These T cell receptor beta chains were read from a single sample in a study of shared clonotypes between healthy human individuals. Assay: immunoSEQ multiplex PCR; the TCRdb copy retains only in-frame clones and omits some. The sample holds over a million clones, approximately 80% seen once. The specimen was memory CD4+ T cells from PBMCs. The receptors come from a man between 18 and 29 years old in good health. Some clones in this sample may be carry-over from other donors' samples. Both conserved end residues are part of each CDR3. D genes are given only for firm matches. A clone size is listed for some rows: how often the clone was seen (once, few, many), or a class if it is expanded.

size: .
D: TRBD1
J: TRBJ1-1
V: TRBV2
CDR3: CASSAQGEVTEAFF
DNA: TGTGCCAGCAGTGCACAGGGGGAAGTCACTGAAGCTTTCTTT

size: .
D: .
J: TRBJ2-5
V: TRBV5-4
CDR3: CASSYQGVIGETQYF
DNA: TGTGCCAGCAGCTACCAGGGTGTGATAGGTGAGACCCAGTACTTC

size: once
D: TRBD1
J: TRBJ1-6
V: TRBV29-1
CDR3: CSVPGTGANSPLHF
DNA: TGCAGCGTCCCCGGGACAGGGGCTAATTCACCCCTCCACTTT

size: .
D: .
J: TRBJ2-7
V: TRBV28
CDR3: CASSPPGTYEQYF
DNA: TGTGCCAGCAGTCCCCCCGGGACCTACGAGCAGTACTTC

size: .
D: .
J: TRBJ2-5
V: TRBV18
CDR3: CASSSRRTEETQYF
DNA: TGTGCCAGCTCTTCCCGACGGACAGAAGAGACCCAGTACTTC

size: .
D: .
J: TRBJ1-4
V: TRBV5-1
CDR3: CASSLQTGSNEKLFF
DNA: TGCGCCAGCAGCTTGCAAACAGGGTCCAATGAAAAACTGTTTTTT

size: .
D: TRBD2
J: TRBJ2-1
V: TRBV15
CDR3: CATSRGAGRRDEQFF
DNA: TGTGCCACCAGCAGAGGAGCGGGAAGGAGGGATGAGCAGTTCTTC

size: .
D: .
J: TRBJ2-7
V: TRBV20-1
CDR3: CSADRQDEQYF
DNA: TGCAGTGCCGATCGACAAGACGAGCAGTACTTC

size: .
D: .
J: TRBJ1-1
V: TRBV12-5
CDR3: CASGLVRAGAEDTEAFF
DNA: TGTGCTAGTGGTTTGGTGAGGGCAGGGGCGGAGGACACTGAAGCTTTCTTT

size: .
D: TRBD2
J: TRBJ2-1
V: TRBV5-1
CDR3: CASRYTSGNSYNEQFF
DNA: TGCGCCAGCAGATATACTAGCGGGAATTCCTACAATGAGCAGTTCTTC

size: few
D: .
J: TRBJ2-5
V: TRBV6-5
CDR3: CASSYSGTQYF
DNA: TGTGCCAGCAGTTACTCGGGGACCCAGTACTTC

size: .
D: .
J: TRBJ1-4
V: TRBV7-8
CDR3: CASSDQRGSGEKLFF
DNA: TGTGCCAGCAGCGACCAGCGGGGATCTGGTGAAAAACTGTTTTTT

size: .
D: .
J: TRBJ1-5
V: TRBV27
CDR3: CASRGRTNQPQHF
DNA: TGTGCCAGCCGGGGGCGAACCAATCAGCCCCAGCATTTT

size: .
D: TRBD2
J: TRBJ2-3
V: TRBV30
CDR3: CAWSLAGPDTQYF
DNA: TGTGCCTGGAGTCTAGCGGGACCAGATACGCAGTATTTT

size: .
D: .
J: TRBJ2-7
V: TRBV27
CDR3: CASSLRAFYEQYF
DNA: TGTGCCAGCAGTTTGAGGGCGTTCTACGAGCAGTACTTC

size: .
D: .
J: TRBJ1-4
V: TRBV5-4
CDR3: CASSLGTSGEKLFF
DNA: TGTGCCAGCAGCTTGGGGACCTCGGGAGAAAAACTGTTTTTT

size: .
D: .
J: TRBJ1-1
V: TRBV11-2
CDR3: CASSQKSLRQTNTEAFF
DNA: TGTGCCAGCAGCCAAAAGTCCCTACGGCAGACGAACACTGAAGCTTTCTTT

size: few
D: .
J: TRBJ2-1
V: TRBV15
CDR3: CATSRAGPYNEQFF
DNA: TGTGCCACCAGCAGAGCAGGGCCCTACAATGAGCAGTTCTTC

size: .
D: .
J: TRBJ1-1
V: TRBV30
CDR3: CAWRSVGRSSVTEAFF
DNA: TGTGCCTGGAGATCGGTTGGGAGATCAAGCGTAACTGAAGCTTTCTTT

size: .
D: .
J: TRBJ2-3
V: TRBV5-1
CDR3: CASSLDILSTDTQYF
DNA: TGCGCCAGCAGCTTGGATATCCTTAGCACAGATACGCAGTATTTT

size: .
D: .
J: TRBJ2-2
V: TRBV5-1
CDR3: CASLLTPEGGELFF
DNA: TGCGCCAGCCTCCTCACCCCAGAAGGCGGGGAGCTGTTTTTT

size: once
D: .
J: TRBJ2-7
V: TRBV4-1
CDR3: CASSLGWGAHEQYF
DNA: TGCGCCAGCAGCCTGGGTTGGGGGGCCCACGAGCAGTACTTC

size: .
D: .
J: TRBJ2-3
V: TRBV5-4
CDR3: CASSHTTDTQYF
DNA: TGTGCCAGCAGCCACACTACAGATACGCAGTATTTT

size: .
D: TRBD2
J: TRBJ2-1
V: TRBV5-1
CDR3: CASSLVTSGRANEQFF
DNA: TGCGCCAGCAGCTTAGTCACTAGCGGGAGGGCGAATGAGCAGTTCTTC

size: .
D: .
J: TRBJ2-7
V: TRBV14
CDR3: CASSHHPGGGTFYEQYF
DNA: TGTGCCAGCAGCCACCACCCCGGAGGGGGCACCTTCTACGAGCAGTACTTC

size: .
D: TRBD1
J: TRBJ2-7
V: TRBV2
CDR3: CASSFPGQGAGEQYF
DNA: TGTGCCAGCAGTTTTCCGGGACAGGGGGCCGGCGAGCAGTACTTC

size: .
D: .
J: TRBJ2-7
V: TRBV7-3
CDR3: CASSPDGISYEQYF
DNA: TGTGCCAGCAGCCCGGACGGGATCTCCTACGAGCAGTACTTC

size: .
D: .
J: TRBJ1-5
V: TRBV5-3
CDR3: CARSHRSPGQPQHF
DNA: TGTGCCAGAAGCCACAGGTCCCCTGGCCAGCCCCAGCATTTT

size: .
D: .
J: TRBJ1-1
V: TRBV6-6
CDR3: CASSGKASGTRTEAFF
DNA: TGTGCCAGCAGTGGCAAGGCTTCCGGGACGCGGACTGAAGCTTTCTTT

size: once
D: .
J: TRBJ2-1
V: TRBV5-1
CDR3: CASSQGSFNEQFF
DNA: TGCGCCAGCAGCCAGGGGTCCTTCAATGAGCAGTTCTTC

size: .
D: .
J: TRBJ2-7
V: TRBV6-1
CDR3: CASSENSPSAGYEQYF
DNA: TGTGCCAGCAGTGAAAATTCCCCTAGCGCCGGCTACGAGCAGTACTTC